The clone carrying this TCR beta chain was found a few times. Its antigen remains unknown. This record comes from a study of post-analysis software for immune sequencing data. Study details: Recorded disease courses covered relapsing-remitting, secondary progressive and progressive-relapsing multiple sclerosis. Some patients had no subtype annotation. The study's findings and limits: Significantly decreased normalized Chao1 diversity was recorded for multiple sclerosis patients relative to controls. A handful of TRBV segments (TRBV5-6, TRBV5-1 and TRBV20-1 among them) occurred more frequently in patients than in controls.

cDNA libraries for TCR beta contained unique molecular identifiers. Once roughly 1 to 11 million T cells were used, roughly 500,000 cDNA molecules resulted. TCRdb re-derived calls from the PCR reads in MiXCR, one entry per CDR3 protein. The sample holds some 890,000 distinct CDR3 sequences; roughly half are singletons and the top ten take roughly 4.4%. This CDR3 contains 17 residues. Trimming cost V 0 bases and J 0 bases; bases outside gene matches: 5. CDR1 and CDR2 from the germline V gene are SGHVS and FNYEAQ. The sequencing input was blood. This rearrangement joins TRBV7-6 to TRBJ2-7; 10 nucleotides agree with TRBD2. The source is a girl under 18 with multiple sclerosis. The CDR3 is CASSLASGGYSSYEQYF. The CDR3 coding sequence is TGTGCCAGCAGCTTAGCTAGCGGGGGGTATAGCTCCTACGAGCAGTACTTC. The full variable domain, with the rest looked up from reference TRBV7-6 and TRBJ2-7, is GAGVSQSPRYKVTKRGQDVALRCDPISGHVSLYWYRQALGQGPEFLTYFNYEAQQDKSGLPNDRFSAERPEGSISTLTIQRTEQRDSAMYRCASSLASGGYSSYEQYFGPGTRLTVT.